The 17 T cell receptor beta chains presented below share a single source sample, sequenced in a study of blood T cell repertoires in COVID-19 (dated by TCRdb to the early 2020s). Library construction relied on the immunoSEQ multiplex PCR assay. TCRdb mirrors the immuneACCESS table, restricted to in-frame sequences. Some clones are absent from its copies; in checked studies, under half trace to an unresolved V gene, and the reason for the others is unknown. A total of 250,000 to 300,000 clones appear in this sample, about 89% of them only once. Around 10% of the sample comes from the top ten. Sequenced input: PBMCs or T cells enriched from blood (not recorded which). All receptors derive from a man aged 35 to 55 who had recovered from COVID-19.

V usage is TRBV6-5 and J usage is TRBJ2-7; D may be TRBD2 (5 bases). Trimming shortened V by 4 bases and J by 2 bases, and 12 bases separated the two germline ends. CDR1 and CDR2 from the germline V gene are MNHEY and SVGAGI. The CDR3 extends over 14 amino acids. This CDR3 reads CASSSAPLAYEQYF. CDR3 sequence (DNA): TGTGCCAGCAGTTCCGCCCCACTAGCCTACGAGCAGTACTTC.

V and J are TRBV10-1 and TRBJ1-1; D remains unclear. Germline CDR1 WNHNN, CDR2 SYGVQD (reference sequence). The CDR3 loop spans 17 amino acids. V was shortened by 5 bases and J by 5 bases, with 24 bases between the two germline ends. CDR3 sequence: CASSSNKGGREKTEAFF. In DNA form, the CDR3 reads TGCGCCAGCAGTTCGAATAAAGGAGGGCGGGAAAAAACTGAAGCTTTCTTT.

The V gene is TRBV27, the J gene TRBJ2-7; perhaps TRBD1 as D (7 bases). The CDR3 runs to 13 residues. Germline CDR1 MNHEY, CDR2 SMNVEV (reference sequence). The V end lost 8 bases, the J end lost 6 bases, and 17 bases lay between the germline ends. CDR3 DNA: TGTGCCAGCTCAGGGGGGACACATGGCGAGCAGTACTTC. It is translated as CASSGGTHGEQYF.

This clone was observed once. J is TRBJ1-3 and V is TRBV30; D remains ambiguous. Deletions cut 0 bases from V and 4 bases from J, with 13 bases between. CDR1 is GTSNPN, CDR2 SVGIG, per germline (reference sequence). CDR3 length equals 15 residues. CDR3 sequence (DNA): TGTGCCTGGAGTGTTGACCGCCGAGGAGGAAACACCATATATTTT. Protein product: CAWSVDRRGGNTIYF.

The CDR3 here is CASSILAGPQGTQYF. As DNA, the CDR3 is TGTGCCAGTAGTATACTAGCGGGGCCCCAGGGGACCCAGTACTTC. V is TRBV19 and J is TRBJ2-5; 9 bases are shared with TRBD2. Germline lookup yields CDR1 LNHDA and CDR2 SQIVND (reference sequence). This CDR3 is built from 15 residues. Trimming at V came to 2 bases and at J to 7 bases, leaving 8 bases not matched to a gene.

CDR3 DNA: TGTGCCACCTCAGCGGTCAGCGGGAGGTCCAATGAGCAGTTCTTC. This translates into CATSAVSGRSNEQFF. The chain combines TRBV10-3 with TRBJ2-1; TRBD2 agrees at 9 bases. Germline V gene data show CDR1 as ENHRY and CDR2 as SYGVKD. CDR3 length equals 15 residues. V was clipped by 10 bases and J by 6 bases; unmatched bases: 13.

V is TRBV4-1 and J is TRBJ2-7, with D possibly matching TRBD2 (6 bases). CDR1 and CDR2 from the germline V gene are MGHRA and YSYEKL. With 0 bases removed from V and 2 bases from J, the gap between germline ends came to 11 bases. The CDR3 covers 15 residues. CDR3 in DNA: TGCGCCAGCAGCCAAGAAGGAGGGGCCACCTACGAGCAGTACTTC. Protein sequence: CASSQEGGATYEQYF.

The chain carries TRBV5-1 and TRBJ2-3, with 7 positions matching TRBD2. The ends lost 0 bases at V and 0 bases at J; junction bases unmatched: 7. The germline CDR1 and CDR2 sequences are SGHRS and YFSETQ. CDR3 length: 17 amino acids. CDR3 coding DNA: TGCGCCAGCAGCTTGGTTGTAGCGGGTGGGAGCACAGATACGCAGTATTTT. As protein: CASSLVVAGGSTDTQYF.

The chain links TRBV9 to TRBJ1-1, with D tentatively TRBD1 (5 bases). Trimming took off 0 bases at V and 8 bases at J, with 8 bases between the two ends. This CDR3 spans 12 amino acids. Germline CDR1 is SGDLS and CDR2 is YYNGEE. The chain's CDR3 is CASSVGEGEAFF. CDR3 nucleotides: TGTGCCAGCAGCGTAGGGGAGGGGGAAGCTTTCTTT.

The rearrangement links TRBV5-1 to TRBJ2-7; 11 bases line up with TRBD1. The CDR3 consists of 14 residues. The germline V gene has CDR1 SGHRS and CDR2 YFSETQ. V shed 2 bases and J 4 bases; nucleotides not matched to a gene: 2. The CDR3 region is CASSLGDRGYEQYF. DNA of the CDR3: TGCGCCAGCAGCTTAGGGGACAGGGGGTACGAGCAGTACTTC.

The chain joins TRBV6-2 or TRBV6-3 to TRBJ1-5, with D uncertain. The CDR3 contains 17 residues. Germline-derived CDR1 and CDR2 are MNHEY and SVGEGT. V lost 0 bases and J 5 bases, leaving 17 bases between the germline ends. CDR3 residues: CASSYSLERVSDQPQHF. CDR3 sequence (DNA): TGTGCCAGCAGTTACTCCCTGGAGAGGGTGAGCGATCAGCCCCAGCATTTT.

The J gene is TRBJ1-1, the V gene TRBV6-5; D not resolved. This CDR3 spans 13 amino acids. V was cut by 7 bases and J by 4 bases, with 13 bases left in between. The V gene's germline CDR1 is MNHEY and CDR2 SVGAGI. In nucleotides, the CDR3 is TGTGCCAGCACACGAGGGAGGAGCACTGAAGCTTTCTTT. Translating gives CASTRGRSTEAFF.

The CDR3 nucleotides read TGCGCCAGCAGCCAAGTCACCCTATACGAGCAGTACTTC. Encoded protein: CASSQVTLYEQYF. This chain connects TRBV4-1 to TRBJ2-7; D unclear. CDR1 and CDR2 from the germline V gene are MGHRA and YSYEKL. This CDR3 comprises 13 residues. V lost 1 base and J lost 4, with 8 bases in between.

V and J are TRBV4-3 and TRBJ2-1; 12 bases are shared with TRBD2. This CDR3 spans 19 amino acids. Germline V gene sequence: CDR1 LGHNA, CDR2 YSLEER. V lost 1 base and J lost 4; bases outside the gene matches: 11. CDR3 sequence (DNA): TGCGCCAGCAGCCAAGTAGGGATACTAGCGGGAGGCTCTTACAATGAGCAGTTCTTC. Translated: CASSQVGILAGGSYNEQFF.

This clone came up a few times. The V call is TRBV19, the J call TRBJ1-5; possible D gene TRBD1, 6 bases. The V gene lost 3 bases and the J gene lost 0 bases, with 18 bases spanning the gap. The CDR3 extends over 18 amino acids. From germline, CDR1 is LNHDA and CDR2 SQIVND (reference sequence). The CDR3 DNA sequence: TGTGCCAGTAGTATGGACAGTTTTTCTGTTACTAGCAATCAGCCCCAGCATTTT. It yields the protein CASSMDSFSVTSNQPQHF.

This clone was seen repeatedly, ten times or more. The chain recombines TRBV7-9 with TRBJ1-5, with D unresolved. Trimming left V 2 bases short and J 1 base short, with 9 bases between. The V gene's germline CDR1 is SEHNR and CDR2 FQNEAQ (reference sequence). The CDR3 covers 15 residues. CDR3 sequence (DNA): TGTGCCAGCAGCTTATACTCGGGAAGCAATCAGCCCCAGCATTTT. Translation: CASSLYSGSNQPQHF.

The chain joins TRBV9 to TRBJ2-2; 9 positions agree with TRBD2. CDR1 SGDLS and CDR2 YYNGEE come from the germline V gene. CDR3 size: 16 residues. Losses at the gene ends were 4 bases for V and 2 bases for J; bases not matched to a gene: 6. CDR3 DNA sequence: TGTGCCAGCAGCTTTCGACTAGCGGCTAACACCGGGGAGCTGTTTTTT. Its protein is CASSFRLAANTGELFF.